This T cell receptor (beta chain) is from a study of cytomegalovirus exposure and HLA in healthy donors. Both 60 Vbeta primers and 13 Jbeta primers went into the PCR. The protocol was immunoSEQ multiplex PCR, while the TCRdb copy is restricted to in-frame clones and leaves out a portion. The repertoire holds about 150,000 clones, with 73% as singletons. CDR1 is LNHDA, CDR2 SQIVND, per germline (reference sequence). The junction had 9 bases not matched to a gene; V was cut back by 7 bases and J by 9 bases. The CDR3 consists of 14 residues. Study outcomes and limitations: Fewer N-insertions (relative to the approximately 700-donor mean) were reportedly seen in an Asian-associated ancestry cluster in a later analysis. TCR beta chain V- and J-gene trimming was linked, in a later analysis, to a missense variant in DCLRE1C. Most of the TCR beta V segments (in an earlier analysis) were productive either about 87% or about 30% of the time. Most CMV-associated TCR beta chains were later found to appear HLA-restricted.

Concerning this clone itself: The target antigen is unknown.

The specimen sequenced was PBMCs. The sequence was collected from a woman between 18 and 29 years old in good health and CMV-seronegative. The chain uses TRBV19 and TRBJ2-2, with 9 bases matching TRBD1. This CDR3 reads CASTPQGAGRELFF. CDR3 nucleotides: TGTGCCAGTACCCCACAGGGGGCGGGCCGGGAGCTGTTTTTT. The whole variable domain, filled in from reference TRBV19 and TRBJ2-2, reads DGGITQSPKYLFRKEGQNVTLSCEQNLNHDAMYWYRQDPGQGLRLIYYSQIVNDFQKGDIAEGYSVSREKKESFPLTVTSAQKNPTAFYLCASTPQGAGRELFFGEGSRLTVL.